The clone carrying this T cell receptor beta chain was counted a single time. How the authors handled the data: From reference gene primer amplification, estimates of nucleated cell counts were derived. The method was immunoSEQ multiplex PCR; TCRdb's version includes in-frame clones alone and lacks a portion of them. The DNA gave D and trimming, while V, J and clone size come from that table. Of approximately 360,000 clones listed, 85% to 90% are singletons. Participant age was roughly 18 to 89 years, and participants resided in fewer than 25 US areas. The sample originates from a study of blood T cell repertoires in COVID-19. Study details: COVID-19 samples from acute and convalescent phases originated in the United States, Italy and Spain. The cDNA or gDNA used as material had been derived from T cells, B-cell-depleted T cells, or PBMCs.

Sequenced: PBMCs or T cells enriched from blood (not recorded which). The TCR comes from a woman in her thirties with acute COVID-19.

The CDR3 spells CASCQGGWNQPQHF. The CDR3 nucleotides are TGTGCCAGTTGCCAGGGAGGGTGGAATCAGCCCCAGCATTTT. The chain employs TRBV19 and TRBJ1-5; TRBD1 might be the D (5 bases). The V gene's germline CDR1 is LNHDA and CDR2 SQIVND (reference sequence). The ends were cut back, 8 bases at V and 4 bases at J, with 15 bases in the middle. CDR3 length equals 14 residues.